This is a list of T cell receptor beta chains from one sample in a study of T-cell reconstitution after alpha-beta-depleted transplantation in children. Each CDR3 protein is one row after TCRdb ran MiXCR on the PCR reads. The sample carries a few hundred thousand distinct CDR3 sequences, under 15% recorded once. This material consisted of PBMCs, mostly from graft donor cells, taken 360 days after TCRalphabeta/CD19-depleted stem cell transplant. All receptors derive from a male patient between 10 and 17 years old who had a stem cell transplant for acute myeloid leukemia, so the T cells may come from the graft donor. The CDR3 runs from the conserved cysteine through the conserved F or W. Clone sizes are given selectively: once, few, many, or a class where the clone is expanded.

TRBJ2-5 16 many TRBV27 CASSSGVVAAQETQYF
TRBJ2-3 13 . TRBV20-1 CSASSRNADTQYF
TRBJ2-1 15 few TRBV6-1 CASSLRTGVRNEQFF
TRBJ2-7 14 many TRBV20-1 CSARDRSSSYEQYF
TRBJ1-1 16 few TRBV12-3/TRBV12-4 CASIRYYGQGGTEAFF
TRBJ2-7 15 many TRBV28 CASSLWTPSSYEQYF
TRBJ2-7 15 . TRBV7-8 CASSLHGRGSYEQYF
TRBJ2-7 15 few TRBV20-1 CSARDPSFPAYEQYF
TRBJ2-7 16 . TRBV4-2 CASSQDQDSVSYEQYF
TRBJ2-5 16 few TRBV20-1 CSASLYKGQSGETQYF
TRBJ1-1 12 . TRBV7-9 CASSFSNRRAFF
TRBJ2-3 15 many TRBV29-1 CSVPGSRARADTQYF
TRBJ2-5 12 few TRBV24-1 CATSDLRETQYF
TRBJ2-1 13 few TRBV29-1 CSVVWLSYNEQFF
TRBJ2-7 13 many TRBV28 CASLRPGGYEQYF